This T cell receptor beta chain was documented in a study of cytomegalovirus exposure and HLA in healthy donors. CDR3 size: 17 residues. V trimming: 3 bases; J trimming: 2 bases; junction bases outside the gene matches: 10. Germline V lookup: CDR1 LNHDA, CDR2 SQIVND (reference sequence). In the PCR, 60 Vbeta and 13 Jbeta primers were used. TCRdb keeps only in-frame clones here, not all; method: immunoSEQ multiplex PCR. Of 200,000 to 300,000 clones in the sample, roughly 73% are singletons; the top ten hold 0.45% to 0.5%. The sample consisted of PBMCs. The chain is built from TRBV19 and TRBJ1-2; the match to TRBD1 covers 9 bases. This receptor was taken from a boy between 10 and 17 years old in good health and CMV-seronegative. The CDR3, as DNA: TGTGCCAGTAGTATGCCCCTCCGGGACAGGGACAACTATGGCTACACCTTC. It yields the protein CASSMPLRDRDNYGYTF.